Below, 10 T cell receptor beta chains from the same sample are listed, as sequenced in a study of technical replicates of blood from a handful of donors. Sequenced by immunoSEQ multiplex PCR; TCRdb stores in-frame clones only, minus some. Altogether about 94,000 clones are present, approximately 94% being singletons, with the ten largest covering 0.22%. What was sequenced was T cells isolated from PBMCs. These receptors all come from a human donor in good health.

The rearrangement links TRBV5-6 to TRBJ2-2; no clear D gene. Germline-derived CDR1 and CDR2 are SGHDT and YYEEEE. Trimming left V 5 bases short and J 6 bases short, with 11 bases between. The CDR3 runs to 13 residues. CDR3: CASSSPGAGELFF. The CDR3 coding sequence is TGTGCCAGCAGTTCCCCAGGTGCCGGGGAGCTGTTTTTT.

This chain uses TRBV30 with TRBJ2-5; D is uncertain. Looked up from germline, CDR1 is GTSNPN and CDR2 is SVGIG (reference sequence). This CDR3 region has 12 residues. Trimming removed 2 bases from V and 6 bases from J, with 10 bases in between. The DNA for the CDR3 is TGTGCCTGGAGTATTGCGCCCCAGACCCAGTACTTC. Protein sequence: CAWSIAPQTQYF.

The V call is TRBV19, the J call TRBJ1-2; TRBD1 matches at 7 bases. This CDR3 is built from 13 residues. Unmatched junction bases numbered 5, after V lost 3 bases and J lost 7 bases. Germline V gene lookup returns CDR1 LNHDA and CDR2 SQIVND (reference sequence). For the CDR3, the DNA is TGTGCCAGTAGTATCGGACAGGCGTCTGGCTACACCTTC. Amino acid sequence: CASSIGQASGYTF. Full variable domain (rest looked up from reference TRBV19 and TRBJ1-2): DGGITQSPKYLFRKEGQNVTLSCEQNLNHDAMYWYRQDPGQGLRLIYYSQIVNDFQKGDIAEGYSVSREKKESFPLTVTSAQKNPTAFYLCASSIGQASGYTFGSGTRLTVV.

The chain carries TRBV28 and TRBJ1-1; no clear D gene. Trimming shortened V by 5 bases and J by 7 bases, and 14 bases separated the two germline ends. Germline loops: CDR1 MDHEN, CDR2 SYDVKM. This CDR3 has 13 residues. This CDR3 reads CASSINLGVEAFF. The CDR3 DNA is TGTGCCAGCAGTATTAATCTCGGGGTTGAAGCTTTCTTT.

The rearrangement uses TRBV4-1 and TRBJ2-6; 7 bases align to TRBD2. CDR3 size: 16 residues. V shed 4 bases, J shed 2 bases, and the junction held 5 bases outside the gene matches. Germline V lookup: CDR1 MGHRA, CDR2 YSYEKL. This chain's CDR3 is CASSPGGGTGANVLTF. CDR3 DNA sequence: TGCGCCAGCAGCCCCGGCGGGGGTACTGGGGCCAACGTCCTGACTTTC.

The V call is TRBV2, the J call TRBJ2-7; 10 bases match TRBD1. CDR1 SNHLY and CDR2 FYNNEI come from the germline V gene. The CDR3 is made up of 14 amino acids. V gave up 6 bases and J gave up 2 bases; unmatched junction bases: 4. Written as DNA, the CDR3 is TGTGCCAGCAGGACAGGGGGCTCGCCCTACGAGCAGTACTTC. It translates to CASRTGGSPYEQYF.

The V gene is TRBV30, the J gene TRBJ2-2; a weak D match, TRBD2 (5 bases). The CDR3 is 14 amino acids. V shed 0 bases and J shed 4 bases, with 9 bases lying between them. Per germline, CDR1 GTSNPN and CDR2 SVGIG (reference sequence). The CDR3 DNA reads as TGTGCCTGGAGTGTGGGAGAGACCACCGGGGAGCTGTTTTTT. It yields the protein CAWSVGETTGELFF.

The chain recombines TRBV29-1 with TRBJ2-7, with D maybe TRBD2 (6 bases). The CDR3 contains 13 residues. CDR1 and CDR2 from the germline V gene are SQVTM and ANQGSEA. Deletions cut 4 bases from V and 3 bases from J, with 13 bases between. The CDR3 protein is CSVVGGYVYEQYF. The DNA of the CDR3 is TGCAGCGTTGTGGGGGGTTATGTCTACGAGCAGTACTTC.

The chain joins TRBV28 to TRBJ1-1, with 7 bases lining up with TRBD1. Trimming removed 8 bases from V and 1 base from J; junction bases left unmatched: 7. The CDR3 runs 14 residues. Germline assignment: CDR1 MDHEN and CDR2 SYDVKM. As DNA, the CDR3 is TGTGCCAGCCTGGCCGGGACAGAGAACACTGAAGCTTTCTTT. Protein: CASLAGTENTEAFF.

In this sample, this clone turned up once. The J gene is TRBJ1-2, the V gene TRBV21-1; no DNA check was done on the table's D call, TRBD1. TRBV21-1 is a pseudogene segment. The CDR3 sequence is 15 residues long. CDR3 loop: CASSPKGLGYYGYTF. The CDR3 bases are TGTGCCAGCAGCCCAAAGGGGTTGGGATACTATGGCTACACCTTC.